One sample yielded the 15 T cell receptor beta chains listed below, sequenced in a study of cytomegalovirus exposure and HLA in healthy donors. The PCR was carried out with 60 Vbeta primers and 13 Jbeta primers. Measured with immunoSEQ multiplex PCR; TCRdb has only the in-frame clones, and not every one. Here the sample spans fewer than 200,000 clones, roughly 79% being singletons. The sequencing input was PBMCs. Receptors were obtained from a woman aged 18-29 years in good health and CMV-seropositive.

The chain combines TRBV4-1 with TRBJ2-3; 9 nucleotides line up with TRBD2. V was clipped by 0 bases and J by 2 bases; unmatched bases: 15. This CDR3 contains 20 residues. Germline CDR1 reads MGHRA; CDR2 reads YSYEKL. The CDR3 loop is CASSQDFMRSRGGPTDTQYF. CDR3 coding DNA: TGCGCCAGCAGCCAAGACTTCATGCGGTCGCGGGGGGGGCCCACAGATACGCAGTATTTT.

The J gene is TRBJ1-1, the V gene TRBV19, with 9 positions matching TRBD1. The V gene's germline CDR1 is LNHDA and CDR2 SQIVND (reference sequence). V shed 4 bases and J 0 bases; nucleotides not matched to a gene: 3. The length of the CDR3 is 15 residues. The CDR3 DNA follows: TGTGCCAGTAGTACGGACAGGGGAATGAACACTGAAGCTTTCTTT. Translated: CASSTDRGMNTEAFF.

V usage is TRBV7-3 and J usage is TRBJ2-1; the D gene is possibly TRBD1 (6 bases). The ends were cut back, 4 bases at V and 4 bases at J, with 14 bases in the middle. CDR1 and CDR2 (germline): SGHTA, FQGTGA. The CDR3 contains 15 residues. The CDR3: CASSSGAQSYNEQFF. CDR3 sequence (DNA): TGTGCCAGCAGCTCAGGGGCCCAAAGTTACAATGAGCAGTTCTTC.

This sequence joins TRBV6-5 and TRBJ2-1, with no clear D. Germline CDR1 is MNHEY and CDR2 is SVGAGI. This CDR3 comprises 11 residues. The V end was cut by 3 bases, the J end by 9 bases, with 6 bases between. The CDR3 is CASSYRGEQFF. CDR3 bases: TGTGCCAGCAGTTATAGAGGTGAGCAGTTCTTC.

This clone was picked up one time. The rearrangement joins TRBV29-1 to TRBJ1-2; 7 nucleotides match TRBD1. V lost 6 bases to trimming and J lost 11 bases; unmatched junction nucleotides: 12. CDR1 SQVTM and CDR2 ANQGSEA come from the germline V gene. CDR3 size: 12 residues. CDR3 loop: CSVPRGDVFYTF. The CDR3 DNA reads as TGCAGCGTGCCCAGGGGGGATGTTTTTTACACCTTC.

The chain joins TRBV18 to TRBJ2-3; no firm D call. Germline CDR1 reads KGHSH; CDR2 reads LQKENI. The CDR3 extends over 13 amino acids. V lost 6 bases and J 6 bases, leaving 13 bases between the germline ends. CDR3 region: CASSPPRLDTQYF. CDR3 nucleotide sequence: TGTGCCAGCTCCCCGCCTAGGTTGGATACGCAGTATTTT.

The chain links TRBV9 to TRBJ1-2, with D perhaps matching TRBD1 (6 bases). V was shortened by 3 bases and J by 4 bases, with 16 bases between the two germline ends. This CDR3 region has 15 residues. Germline lookup yields CDR1 SGDLS and CDR2 YYNGEE. CDR3 in amino acids: CASSARTDRTYGYTF. In DNA form, the CDR3 reads TGTGCCAGCAGCGCCCGGACAGATCGAACCTATGGCTACACCTTC.

The chain recombines TRBV7-3 with TRBJ2-7, with TRBD1 matching 9 bases. The trim removed 8 bases at V and 3 bases at J, leaving 14 bases unmatched. Looked up from germline, CDR1 is SGHTA and CDR2 is FQGTGA. The CDR3 contains 16 residues. The CDR3 here is CASRVSDGQGFYEQYF. Written as DNA, the CDR3 is TGTGCCAGCCGCGTAAGTGATGGACAGGGGTTCTACGAGCAGTACTTC.

V gene TRBV7-8 combines with J gene TRBJ1-5; D is perhaps TRBD1 (5 bases). Germline CDR1 reads SGHVS; CDR2 reads FQNEAQ. V was trimmed by 1 base and J by 6 bases, leaving 10 bases between them. The length of the CDR3 is 14 residues. The CDR3 DNA reads TGTGCCAGCAGCTTAGAGGGGCTGGGTCAGCCCCAGCATTTT. Translation gives CASSLEGLGQPQHF.

The V call is TRBV29-1, the J call TRBJ2-7; D gene ambiguous. The V gene lost 3 bases and the J gene lost 1 base, with 7 bases spanning the gap. The CDR3 is 12 residues long. Germline CDR1 is SQVTM and CDR2 is ANQGSEA. The CDR3, as DNA: TGCAGCGTTGAGCCGCGATCCTACGAGCAGTACTTC. Translation gives CSVEPRSYEQYF.

The V gene is TRBV5-1, the J gene TRBJ2-3, with 10 bases aligning to TRBD2. Trimming at V came to 7 bases and at J to 1 base, leaving 6 bases not matched to a gene. The length of the CDR3 is 15 residues. The germline V gene encodes CDR1 SGHRS and CDR2 YFSETQ. DNA for the CDR3: TGCGCCAGCCATCTCACTAGCGGGGGCACAGATACGCAGTATTTT. The encoded protein is CASHLTSGGTDTQYF.

V gene TRBV7-2 combines with J gene TRBJ1-1; D possibly corresponds to TRBD1 (6 bases). This CDR3 has 14 residues. Germline V lookup: CDR1 SGHTA, CDR2 FQGNSA. With 5 bases removed from V and 1 base from J, the gap between germline ends came to 11 bases. CDR3 sequence reads: CASSPQGSNTEAFF. The DNA of the CDR3 is TGTGCCAGCAGCCCACAGGGATCGAACACTGAAGCTTTCTTT.

This chain links TRBV5-4 with TRBJ2-7, with D perhaps matching TRBD1 (6 bases). The CDR3 extends over 15 amino acids. The ends were cut back, 4 bases at V and 2 bases at J, with 16 bases in the middle. Germline V gene data show CDR1 as SGHNT and CDR2 as YYREEE (reference sequence). Written as DNA, the CDR3 is TGTGCCAGCAGCACCGGGACACCATTGCCCTACGAGCAGTACTTC. Its translation is CASSTGTPLPYEQYF.

The chain joins TRBV7-8 to TRBJ1-5, with D tentatively TRBD1 (5 bases). Germline CDR1 reads SGHVS; CDR2 reads FQNEAQ. With 5 bases removed from V and 5 bases from J, the gap between germline ends came to 13 bases. CDR3 length equals 14 residues. In DNA form, the CDR3 reads TGTGCCAGCAGCGTAGACAGTTACGATCAGCCCCAGCATTTT. Its translation is CASSVDSYDQPQHF.

The rearrangement uses TRBV7-9 and TRBJ2-5; 7 nucleotides align to TRBD2. The CDR3 loop spans 18 amino acids. CDR1 and CDR2 (germline): SEHNR, FQNEAQ (reference sequence). V shed 1 base, J shed 3 bases, and the junction held 14 bases outside the gene matches. For the CDR3, the DNA is TGTGCCAGCAGCTTAGATCTTATGTATCGGGGGGACGAAGAGACCCAGTACTTC. This codes for CASSLDLMYRGDEETQYF.